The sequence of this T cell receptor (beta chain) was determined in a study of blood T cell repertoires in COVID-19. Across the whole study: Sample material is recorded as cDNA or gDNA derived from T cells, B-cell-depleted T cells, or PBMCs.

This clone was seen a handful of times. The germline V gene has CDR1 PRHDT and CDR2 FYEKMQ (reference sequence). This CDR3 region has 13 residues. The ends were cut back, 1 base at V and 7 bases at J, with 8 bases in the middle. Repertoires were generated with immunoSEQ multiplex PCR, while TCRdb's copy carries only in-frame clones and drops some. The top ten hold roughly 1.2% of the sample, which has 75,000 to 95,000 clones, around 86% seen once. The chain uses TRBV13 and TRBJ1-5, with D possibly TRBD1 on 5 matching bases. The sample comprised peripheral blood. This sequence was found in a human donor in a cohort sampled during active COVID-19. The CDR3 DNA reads TGTGCCAGCAGCTTAGCAGGGAGGCAGCCCCAGCATTTT. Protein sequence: CASSLAGRQPQHF.